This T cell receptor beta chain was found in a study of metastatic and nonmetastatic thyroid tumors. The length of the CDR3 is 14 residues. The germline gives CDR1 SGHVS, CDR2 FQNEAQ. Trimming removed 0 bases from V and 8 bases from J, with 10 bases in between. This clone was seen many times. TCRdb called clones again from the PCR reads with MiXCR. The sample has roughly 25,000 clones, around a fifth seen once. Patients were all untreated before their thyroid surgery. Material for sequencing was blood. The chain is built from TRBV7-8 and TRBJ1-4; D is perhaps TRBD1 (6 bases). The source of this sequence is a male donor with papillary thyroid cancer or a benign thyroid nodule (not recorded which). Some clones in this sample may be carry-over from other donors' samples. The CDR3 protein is CASSLAQGGEKLFF. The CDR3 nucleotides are TGTGCCAGCAGCTTAGCACAGGGAGGCGAAAAACTGTTTTTT.